What follows are 21 T cell receptor beta chains derived from one specimen sequenced in a study of blood T cell repertoires in COVID-19. Libraries were prepared by immunoSEQ multiplex PCR; TCRdb keeps only in-frame clonotypes and omits some of them. The data hold 24,000 or so clones, with about 86% observed a single time. Sequencing used peripheral blood. All receptors come from a human donor with acute or convalescent COVID-19. The donor label of this sample is uncertain.

This clone appeared a single time. The chain joins TRBV2 to TRBJ2-7; 9 bases line up with TRBD1. Germline V gene sequence: CDR1 SNHLY, CDR2 FYNNEI. The V and J ends lost 6 bases and 2 bases, in that order; junction bases with no gene match: 2. The CDR3 is 13 residues long. CDR3 nucleotide sequence: TGTGCCAGCAGCGGGGACAGGGCCTACGAGCAGTACTTC. Translating gives CASSGDRAYEQYF.

This clone was detected only a few times. The CDR3 nucleotides are TGTGCAAGTCGGCTGGGGAGGCCGGATGGCTACACCTTC. It is translated as CASRLGRPDGYTF. This chain connects TRBV12-2 to TRBJ1-2. TRBV12-2 is described as a pseudogene. The CDR3 consists of 13 residues.

The V gene is TRBV2, the J gene TRBJ1-1; a weak D match, TRBD1 (5 bases). With 5 bases removed from V and 8 bases from J, the gap between germline ends came to 9 bases. Germline-derived CDR1 and CDR2 are SNHLY and FYNNEI. The CDR3 is made up of 11 amino acids. CDR3 in DNA: TGTGCCAGCAGTATGAACAGGGAAGCTTTCTTT. Translated: CASSMNREAFF.

The chain is built from TRBV11-2 and TRBJ2-3; 14 nucleotides line up with TRBD2. Germline V gives CDR1 SGHAT, CDR2 FQNNGV. The CDR3 consists of 17 residues. Unmatched junction bases numbered 15, after V lost 3 bases and J lost 13 bases. The CDR3 DNA reads as TGTGCCAGCAGCTTGGGCCTATCCGGGACTAGCGGGGGAGCAGAGTATTTT. Encoded protein: CASSLGLSGTSGGAEYF.

The chain combines TRBV19 with TRBJ2-6, with D possibly being TRBD2 (6 bases). Per germline, CDR1 LNHDA and CDR2 SQIVND (reference sequence). The CDR3 extends over 18 amino acids. Trimming removed 3 bases from V and 0 bases from J, with 15 bases in between. This CDR3 is CASSIRRDSASGANVLTF. The CDR3 coding sequence is TGTGCCAGTAGTATTCGCCGGGACTCCGCCTCTGGGGCCAACGTCCTGACTTTC.

The rearrangement links TRBV7-2 to TRBJ2-2; D ambiguous. V gave up 6 bases and J gave up 7 bases, with 9 bases separating them. The CDR3 runs 12 residues. CDR1 is SGHTA, CDR2 FQGNSA, per germline. In DNA form, the CDR3 reads TGTGCCAGCAGGGAGAGCGTCGGGGAGCTGTTTTTT. Encoded protein: CASRESVGELFF.

This rearrangement joins TRBV6-5 to TRBJ1-5, with a weak D call TRBD1 (5 bases). Looked up from germline, CDR1 is MNHEY and CDR2 is SVGAGI. CDR3 size: 13 residues. V was shortened by 2 bases and J by 6 bases, with 8 bases between the two germline ends. In nucleotides, the CDR3 is TGTGCCAGCAGTTACGGGAGGGGTCAGCCCCAGCATTTT. Its protein is CASSYGRGQPQHF.

This chain links TRBV29-1 with TRBJ2-5; TRBD1 matches at 7 bases. This CDR3 is 13 amino acids long. After removal of 1 base from V and 5 bases from J, the junction contained 4 bases not matched to a gene. CDR1 and CDR2 from the germline V gene are SQVTM and ANQGSEA. The CDR3 DNA reads TGCAGCGTTGAAGTGACAGGGTTGGAGACCCAGTACTTC. This gives the protein CSVEVTGLETQYF.

V usage is TRBV2 and J usage is TRBJ2-3; 13 bases fit TRBD2. Germline trimming cut 5 bases from V and 8 bases from J; bases unmatched to any gene: 10. Germline CDR1 reads SNHLY; CDR2 reads FYNNEI. The CDR3 loop spans 16 amino acids. The CDR3 loop is CASSTETSGGSGTQYF. The CDR3 bases are TGTGCCAGCAGTACCGAGACTAGCGGGGGGTCGGGTACGCAGTATTTT. The whole variable domain, remainder taken from reference TRBV2 and TRBJ2-3, is EPEVTQTPSHQVTQMGQEVILRCVPISNHLYFYWYRQILGQKVEFLVSFYNNEISEKSEIFDDQFSVERPDGSNFTLKIRSTKLEDSAMYFCASSTETSGGSGTQYFGPGTRLTVL.

The gene calls are TRBV6-2 or TRBV6-3 and TRBJ1-5; 12 bases match TRBD1. This CDR3 contains 18 residues. The germline V gene has CDR1 MNHEY and CDR2 SVGEGT. V lost 2 bases to trimming and J lost 5 bases; unmatched junction nucleotides: 10. The CDR3 is CASSYPNGTGGKDQPQHF. DNA of the CDR3: TGTGCCAGCAGTTACCCGAACGGGACAGGGGGCAAGGATCAGCCCCAGCATTTT.

The J gene is TRBJ2-1, the V gene TRBV5-1; D may be TRBD2 (8 bases). The V end lost 0 bases, the J end lost 8 bases, and 15 bases lay between the germline ends. The CDR3 consists of 15 residues. The germline V gene has CDR1 SGHRS and CDR2 YFSETQ. The CDR3 sequence is CASSLEGTRGHEQFF. The DNA for the CDR3 is TGCGCCAGCAGCTTGGAGGGGACTAGGGGGCATGAGCAGTTCTTC.

This clone has more than one count but fewer than ten. The chain couples TRBV20-1 to TRBJ1-2; D remains unclear. V lost 7 bases and J 6 bases, leaving 12 bases between the germline ends. The germline CDR1 and CDR2 sequences are DFQATT and SNEGSKA (reference sequence). The CDR3 sequence is 11 residues long. The CDR3 sequence is CSGGSVDGYTF. The CDR3, as DNA: TGCAGTGGAGGGAGTGTGGATGGCTACACCTTC.

The chain recombines TRBV5-4 with TRBJ2-1; possible D gene TRBD2, 7 bases. Trimming took off 4 bases at V and 8 bases at J, with 16 bases between the two ends. This CDR3 contains 14 residues. CDR1 SGHNT and CDR2 YYREEE come from the germline V gene (reference sequence). The CDR3 DNA reads TGTGCCAGCAGCGGAATTGGGGAGGGGGATGAGCAGTTCTTC. Translation: CASSGIGEGDEQFF.

The chain couples TRBV6-1 to TRBJ2-3; no clear D gene. The CDR3 is 14 residues long. CDR1 is MNHNS and CDR2 is SASEGT in the germline V gene. V lost 1 base to trimming and J lost 2 bases, with 7 bases between them. The DNA for the CDR3 is TGTGCCAGCAGTGAAGGGGCAGCCACAGATACGCAGTATTTT. Its translation: CASSEGAATDTQYF.

The genes are TRBV5-4 and TRBJ1-2; the D gene is possibly TRBD1 (5 bases). This CDR3 is built from 13 residues. V was clipped by 4 bases and J by 4 bases, with 11 bases between them. Germline V gene data show CDR1 as SGHNT and CDR2 as YYREEE (reference sequence). CDR3 in amino acids: CASSRTLSYGYTF. The CDR3 DNA is TGTGCCAGCAGCCGGACACTCAGCTATGGCTACACCTTC.

The J gene is TRBJ2-7, the V gene TRBV6-5; D possibly corresponds to TRBD2 (6 bases). Trimming removed 6 bases from V and 0 bases from J, with 12 bases in between. The CDR3 contains 14 residues. Germline V gene lookup returns CDR1 MNHEY and CDR2 SVGAGI. The CDR3 nucleotides are TGTGCCAGCAGCCAGACTAGAGACTCCTACGAGCAGTACTTC. It yields the protein CASSQTRDSYEQYF.

This clone came up a few times. The V call is TRBV7-6, the J call TRBJ2-3; 8 nucleotides agree with TRBD2. Germline V gene data show CDR1 as SGHVS and CDR2 as FNYEAQ. The CDR3 contains 16 residues. Trimming took 5 bases from V and 0 from J; bases not matched to a gene: 7. CDR3 DNA sequence: TGTGCCAGCAGCCCCATAGCGGGGCATAGCACAGATACGCAGTATTTT. Translated: CASSPIAGHSTDTQYF.

This rearrangement joins TRBV7-3 to TRBJ2-1, with 7 bases lining up with TRBD1. The germline CDR1 and CDR2 sequences are SGHTA and FQGTGA. The trim removed 5 bases at V and 0 bases at J, leaving 1 base unmatched. The CDR3 is 14 amino acids. The CDR3 here is CASSAGGSYNEQFF. In DNA form, the CDR3 reads TGTGCCAGCAGCGCAGGGGGCTCCTACAATGAGCAGTTCTTC.

CDR3 in amino acids: CASSPEGDYPAGTDTQYF. CDR3 sequence (DNA): TGTGCCAGCAGCCCCGAGGGGGACTACCCGGCCGGCACAGATACGCAGTATTTT. The chain carries TRBV9 and TRBJ2-3; a possible D gene is TRBD2 (7 bases). With 4 bases removed from V and 1 base from J, the gap between germline ends came to 22 bases. The germline V gene has CDR1 SGDLS and CDR2 YYNGEE. This CDR3 comprises 18 residues.

This chain uses TRBV11-2 with TRBJ2-1, with 10 nucleotides matching TRBD2. This CDR3 comprises 17 residues. J gave up 9 bases and V 1 base, and 12 bases lay outside the gene matches. CDR1 SGHAT and CDR2 FQNNGV come from the germline V gene. CDR3 sequence (DNA): TGTGCCAGCAGCTTAGTGGCGTGGGCTAGCGGGAGCGGTGAGCAGTTCTTC. This gives the protein CASSLVAWASGSGEQFF.

The CDR3 loop reads CASSLPGTSLNEQFF. CDR3 coding DNA: TGTGCCAGCAGCTTGCCCGGGACTAGCTTGAATGAGCAGTTCTTC. This chain connects TRBV7-2 to TRBJ2-1; TRBD2 aligns across 9 bases. V trimming: 3 bases; J trimming: 7 bases; junction bases outside the gene matches: 7. This CDR3 region has 15 residues. Germline assignment: CDR1 SGHTA and CDR2 FQGNSA.